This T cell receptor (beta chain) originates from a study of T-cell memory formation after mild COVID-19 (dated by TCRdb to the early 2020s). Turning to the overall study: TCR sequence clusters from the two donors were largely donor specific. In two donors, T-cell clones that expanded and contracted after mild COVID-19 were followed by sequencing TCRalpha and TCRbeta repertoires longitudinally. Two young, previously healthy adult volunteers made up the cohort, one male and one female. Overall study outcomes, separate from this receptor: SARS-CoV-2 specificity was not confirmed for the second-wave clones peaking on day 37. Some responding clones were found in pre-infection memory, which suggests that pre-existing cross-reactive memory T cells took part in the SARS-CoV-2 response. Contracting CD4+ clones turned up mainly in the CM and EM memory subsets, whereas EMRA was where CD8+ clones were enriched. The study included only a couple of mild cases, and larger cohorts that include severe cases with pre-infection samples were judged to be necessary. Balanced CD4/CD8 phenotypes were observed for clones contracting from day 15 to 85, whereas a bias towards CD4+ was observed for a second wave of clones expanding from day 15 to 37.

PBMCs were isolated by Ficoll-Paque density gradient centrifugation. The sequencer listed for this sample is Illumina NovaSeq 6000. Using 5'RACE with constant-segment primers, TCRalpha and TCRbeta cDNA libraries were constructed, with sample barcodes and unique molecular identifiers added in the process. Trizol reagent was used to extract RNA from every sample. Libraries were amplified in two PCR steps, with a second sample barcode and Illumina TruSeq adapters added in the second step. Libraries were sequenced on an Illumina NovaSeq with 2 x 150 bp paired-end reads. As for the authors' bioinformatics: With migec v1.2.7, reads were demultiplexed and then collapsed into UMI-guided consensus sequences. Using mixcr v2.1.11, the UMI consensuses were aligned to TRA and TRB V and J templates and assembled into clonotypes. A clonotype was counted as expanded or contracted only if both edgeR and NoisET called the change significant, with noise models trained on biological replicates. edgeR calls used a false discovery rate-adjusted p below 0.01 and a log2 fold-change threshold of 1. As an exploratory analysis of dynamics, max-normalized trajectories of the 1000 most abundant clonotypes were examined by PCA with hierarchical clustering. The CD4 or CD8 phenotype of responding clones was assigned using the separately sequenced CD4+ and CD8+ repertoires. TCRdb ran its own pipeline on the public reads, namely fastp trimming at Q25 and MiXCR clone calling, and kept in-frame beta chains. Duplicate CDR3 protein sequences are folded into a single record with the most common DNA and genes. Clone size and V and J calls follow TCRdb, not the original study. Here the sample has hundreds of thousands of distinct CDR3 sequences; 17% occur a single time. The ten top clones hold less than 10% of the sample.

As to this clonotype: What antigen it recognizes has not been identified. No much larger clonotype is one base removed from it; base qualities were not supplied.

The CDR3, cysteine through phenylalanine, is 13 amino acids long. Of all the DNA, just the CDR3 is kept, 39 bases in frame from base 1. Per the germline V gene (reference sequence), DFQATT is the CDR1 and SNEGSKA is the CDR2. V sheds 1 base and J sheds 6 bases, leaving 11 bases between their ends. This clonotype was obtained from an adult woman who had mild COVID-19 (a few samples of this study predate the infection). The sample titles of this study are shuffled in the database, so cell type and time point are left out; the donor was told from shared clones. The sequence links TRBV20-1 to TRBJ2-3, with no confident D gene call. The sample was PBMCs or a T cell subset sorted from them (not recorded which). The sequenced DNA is TGCAGTGCTAGAGGGACCCCTTACGATACGCAGTATTTT. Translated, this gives CSARGTPYDTQYF.